The T cell receptor (beta chain) under discussion was sequenced for a study of preoperative IRX-2 immunotherapy in early breast cancer. This CDR3 comprises 19 residues. Trimming took 3 bases from V and 2 from J, leaving 20 bases between them. Germline CDR1 reads MDHEN; CDR2 reads SYDVKM. Noted treatment: preoperative locoregional IRX-2 cytokine immunotherapy. Patients received preoperative, locoregional IRX-2 cytokine immunotherapy in a phase Ib study. Repertoires were generated with immunoSEQ multiplex PCR, while TCRdb's copy carries only in-frame clones and drops some. The sample yields 7,000 to 9,500 clones, 70% to 90% seen once.

The specimen comprised tumor tissue, sampled after IRX-2 immunotherapy. This chain connects TRBV28 to TRBJ1-6; TRBD1 might be the D (5 bases). This TCR derives from a human donor with breast cancer. The CDR3 protein is CASSFGPGRHATYNSPLHF. The CDR3 bases are TGTGCCAGCAGTTTTGGGCCGGGACGCCACGCCACCTATAATTCACCCCTCCACTTT. Drawing the rest from reference TRBV28 and TRBJ1-6, the complete variable domain is DVKVTQSSRYLVKRTGEKVFLECVQDMDHENMFWYRQDPGLGLRLIYFSYDVKMKEKGDIPEGYSVSREKKERFSLILESASTNQTSMYLCASSFGPGRHATYNSPLHFGNGTRLTVT.